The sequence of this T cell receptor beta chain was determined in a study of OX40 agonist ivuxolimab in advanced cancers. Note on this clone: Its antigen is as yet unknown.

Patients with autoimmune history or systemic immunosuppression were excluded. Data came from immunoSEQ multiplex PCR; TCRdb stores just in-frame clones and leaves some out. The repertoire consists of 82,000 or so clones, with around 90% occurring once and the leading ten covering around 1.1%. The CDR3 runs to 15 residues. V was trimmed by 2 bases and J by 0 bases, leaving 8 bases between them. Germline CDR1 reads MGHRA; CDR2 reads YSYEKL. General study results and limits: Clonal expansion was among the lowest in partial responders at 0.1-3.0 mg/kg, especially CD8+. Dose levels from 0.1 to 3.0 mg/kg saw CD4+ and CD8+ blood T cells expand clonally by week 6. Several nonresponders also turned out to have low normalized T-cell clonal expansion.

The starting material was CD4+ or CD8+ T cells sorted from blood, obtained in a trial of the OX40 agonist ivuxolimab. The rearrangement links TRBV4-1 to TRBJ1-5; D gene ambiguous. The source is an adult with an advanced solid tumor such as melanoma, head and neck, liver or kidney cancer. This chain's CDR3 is CASSQTPNSNQPQHF. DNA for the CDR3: TGCGCCAGCAGCCAAACTCCGAATAGCAATCAGCCCCAGCATTTT.